One T cell receptor beta chain is described in this entry. The length of the CDR3 is 21 residues. TCRdb called the 5' RACE reads again in MiXCR, with one record for every CDR3 protein. The sample has under 300,000 distinct CDR3 sequences, over 9.5% seen once. This entry is derived from a study of CD8 T cells in ankylosing spondylitis. This rearrangement joins TRBV6-7 to TRBJ2-1; tentative D call: TRBD1 (6 bases). TRBV6-7 is sorted into the ORF group, with uncertain function. The sequenced sample was blood, either unsorted or a sorted T cell fraction (not recorded which). The clonotype was recovered from a male donor with ankylosing spondylitis or in good health (not recorded which). In DNA form, the CDR3 reads TGTGGCGCCAGTTACTCTAAAGGGGGTCCCTCTTCTTGGACGCCCTACAATGAGCAGTTCTTC. Its translation is CGASYSKGGPSSWTPYNEQFF.